The clone carrying this TCR beta chain was detected only a few times. The CDR3 is 17 amino acids. Germline CDR1 is MNHNY and CDR2 is SVGAGI (reference sequence). V shed 0 bases, J shed 10 bases, and the junction held 7 bases outside the gene matches. TCRdb redid the calling of the 5' RACE reads with MiXCR, one entry per CDR3 protein. There are 300,000 to 350,000 distinct CDR3 sequences in the sample; 3% to 4.5% occur only once, and 20% to 25% lies in the top ten. This record comes from a study of T cells after yellow fever vaccination. The V call is TRBV6-6, the J call TRBJ2-1, with TRBD2 identical over 15 bases. This TCR was sampled from a man younger than 35 who received the YFV17D yellow fever vaccine. Sequenced here: PBMCs, sampled 5 days after the yellow fever booster vaccination. The CDR3 bases are TGTGCCAGCAGTTACTCAGGACTAGCGGGGGGGGGTGTGGAGCAGTTCTTC. Protein sequence: CASSYSGLAGGGVEQFF.